The 28 T cell receptor beta chains below come from one sample, sequenced in a study of regulatory T cells in long-lasting Graves disease. Libraries of TCR beta came from iRepertoire HTBI primers plus Arm-PCR of CDR3 regions. TCRdb reprocessed the multiplex PCR reads via MiXCR and lists one record per CDR3 protein. The sample contains about 240,000 distinct CDR3 sequences, over 20% of which appear only once. Time point noted: newly diagnosed GD, antithyroid drugs for less than 3 months. The TCR library was made from RNA extracted from PBMCs. Sequenced here: peripheral blood mononuclear cells (PBMCs), sampled at new diagnosis, from a patient treated with antithyroid drugs. The receptors originated from a female donor with Graves disease.

This clonotype occurred many times. The chain joins TRBV2 to TRBJ2-5; 7 bases fit TRBD1. Germline V CDR1 and CDR2: SNHLY, FYNNEI. V gave up 4 bases and J gave up 5 bases; unmatched junction bases: 13. The CDR3 length is 16 residues. CDR3 residues: CASSAPAGTVGETQYF. CDR3 DNA sequence: TGTGCCAGCAGTGCCCCAGCCGGGACAGTGGGGGAGACCCAGTACTTC.

This clonotype has at least ten counts. J is TRBJ2-5 and V is TRBV3-1; no reliable D call. CDR1 and CDR2 from the germline V gene are LGHDT and YNNKEL (reference sequence). V was pared by 0 bases and J by 0 bases, with 11 bases between. The CDR3 is 16 amino acids. Written as DNA, the CDR3 is TGTGCCAGCAGCCAAGACCAACCCGGCTACCAAGAGACCCAGTACTTC. Translated: CASSQDQPGYQETQYF.

This clonotype occurred many times. The J gene is TRBJ2-5, the V gene TRBV6-1, with a tentative D call TRBD1 (6 bases). This CDR3 spans 14 amino acids. The germline CDR1 and CDR2 sequences are MNHNS and SASEGT. V shed 7 bases and J shed 5 bases, with 17 bases lying between them. Here the CDR3 reads CASTQDRMRETQYF. The CDR3 nucleotides read TGTGCCAGCACCCAAGACAGGATGAGGGAGACCCAGTACTTC.

This clonotype showed up just a few times. The chain links TRBV5-1 to TRBJ2-2; D possibly corresponds to TRBD2 (5 bases). V lost 4 bases and J lost 3, with 10 bases in between. The CDR3 runs to 14 residues. Germline V gene sequence: CDR1 SGHRS, CDR2 YFSETQ. The CDR3 region is CASSLDGDTGELFF. CDR3 in DNA: TGCGCCAGCAGCCTTGACGGGGACACCGGGGAGCTGTTTTTT.

This clonotype was seen more than once but under ten times. V usage is TRBV10-1 and J usage is TRBJ1-4; D is undetermined. Germline CDR1 is WNHNN and CDR2 is SYGVQD (reference sequence). CDR3 length: 14 amino acids. V was trimmed by 8 bases and J by 7 bases, leaving 17 bases between them. The CDR3: CASARSWAGEKLFF. For the CDR3, the DNA is TGCGCCAGCGCGAGATCGTGGGCGGGTGAAAAACTGTTTTTT.

The sample holds one count of this clonotype. One junction end disagrees with the germline gene, perhaps due to a read error. The chain carries TRBV4-1 and TRBJ1-1; D uncertain. The CDR3 contains 15 residues. CDR1 is MGHRA and CDR2 is YSYEKL in the germline V gene. The CDR3 sequence: CASSPRGLANSEAFF. DNA of the CDR3: TGCGCCAGCAGCCCTAGAGGGCTGGCGAACTCTGAAGCTTTCTTT.

This clonotype was detected ten times or more. The chain links TRBV7-2 to TRBJ1-2; D unresolved. Trimming stripped 6 bases from V and 7 bases from J, with 9 bases between. CDR3 length: 11 residues. The V gene's germline CDR1 is SGHTA and CDR2 FQGNSA. DNA of the CDR3: TGTGCCAGCAGAGGAAGTGCTGGCTACACCTTC. It encodes CASRGSAGYTF.

This clonotype appeared many times. The gene calls are TRBV7-3 and TRBJ1-2; 9 positions match TRBD1. The length of the CDR3 is 14 residues. V gave up 5 bases and J gave up 2 bases; unmatched junction bases: 3. The germline gives CDR1 SGHTA, CDR2 FQGTGA. For the CDR3, the DNA is TGTGCCAGCAGCATCGGGACAGGGAACTATGGCTACACCTTC. Its protein product is CASSIGTGNYGYTF.

This clonotype was observed at least ten times. The junction shows a germline mismatch at one end, possibly a read error. This CDR3 is CASSLAGATSKPQHF. The CDR3 nucleotides read TGTGCCAGCAGCTTGGCAGGGGCAACATCGAAGCCCCAGCATTTT. The genes are TRBV5-1 and TRBJ1-5; the D gene is possibly TRBD1 (6 bases). Germline CDR1 SGHRS, CDR2 YFSETQ. CDR3 size: 15 residues.

This clonotype was recorded many times. The rearrangement uses TRBV6-2 or TRBV6-3 and TRBJ2-1, with 10 bases matching TRBD2. The CDR3 has 14 residues. Germline CDR1 is MNHEY and CDR2 is SVGEGT. V trimming: 8 bases; J trimming: 7 bases; junction bases outside the gene matches: 8. CDR3 bases: TGTGCCAGCGCAGCCGGGGGACTAGCGAATGAGCAGTTCTTC. Translated, it gives CASAAGGLANEQFF.

The rearrangement joins TRBV20-1 to TRBJ2-1; 7 bases agree with TRBD2. The CDR3 is 14 residues long. Trimming took 5 bases from V and 4 from J; bases not matched to a gene: 8. Looked up from germline, CDR1 is DFQATT and CDR2 is SNEGSKA (reference sequence). DNA of the CDR3: TGCAGTGCTCCCTCGGGCGGGGGTTACAATGAGCAGTTCTTC. Protein product: CSAPSGGGYNEQFF.

To note about this clonotype: One base separates it from a far larger clone, so it is likely a read error. The CDR3 does not end in the conserved phenylalanine or tryptophan, so this is likely a read error. The V and J genes are TRBV7-2 and TRBJ2-1; D remains ambiguous. The CDR3 totals 13 residues. V lost 4 bases and J lost 8, with 12 bases in between. Germline CDR1 SGHTA, CDR2 FQGNSA. CDR3 residues: CASSSQARHEQFS. CDR3 in DNA: TGTGCCAGCAGCTCGCAGGCCCGCCATGAGCAGTTCTCC.

On this clonotype itself: A read error may be the cause here, since a much bigger clone is one base away. V is TRBV18 and J is TRBJ2-6, with D perhaps TRBD2 (5 bases). Germline loops: CDR1 KGHSH, CDR2 LQKENI. The CDR3 length is 19 residues. This CDR3 reads CVSSDRPGSPSSGANVLTF. CDR3 sequence (DNA): TGTGTCAGCTCAGACCGTCCGGGATCTCCAAGCTCTGGGGCCAACGTCCTGACTTTC.

The chain links TRBV20-1 to TRBJ2-5; 9 positions match TRBD1. CDR1 and CDR2 (germline): DFQATT, SNEGSKA (reference sequence). Germline trimming cut 0 bases from V and 3 bases from J; bases unmatched to any gene: 5. CDR3 length equals 15 residues. CDR3 loop: CSARDPGTGKETQYF. As DNA, the CDR3 is TGCAGTGCTAGAGATCCCGGGACAGGGAAAGAGACCCAGTACTTC.

This clonotype was detected ten times or more. This chain links TRBV19 with TRBJ1-2; D not resolved. V gave up 6 bases and J gave up 1 base, with 15 bases separating them. The CDR3 has 15 amino acids. In germline, CDR1 is LNHDA, CDR2 SQIVND (reference sequence). CDR3 sequence (DNA): TGTGCCAGTAGATTTCGGGCGCTGGGTAACTATGGCTACACCTTC. Translation gives CASRFRALGNYGYTF.

Many counts were recorded for this clonotype. The genes are TRBV29-1 and TRBJ1-4; no reliable D call. Germline lookup yields CDR1 SQVTM and CDR2 ANQGSEA. The V gene lost 4 bases and the J gene lost 3 bases, with 15 bases spanning the gap. CDR3 size: 15 residues. Here the CDR3 reads CSVAWSGSANEKLFF. DNA of the CDR3: TGCAGCGTTGCATGGTCGGGTTCAGCTAATGAAAAACTGTTTTTT.

This clonotype was observed a single time. The chain carries TRBV28 and TRBJ2-1; 10 nucleotides line up with TRBD2. The CDR3 runs 16 residues. V shed 4 bases, J shed 5 bases, and the junction held 8 bases outside the gene matches. Germline CDR1 MDHEN, CDR2 SYDVKM. The CDR3 region is CASSWISGRRHNEQFF. CDR3 coding DNA: TGTGCCAGCAGTTGGATTAGCGGGAGGAGACACAATGAGCAGTTCTTC.

Regarding this clonotype: This probably arose from a read error, given a far larger clone one base away. The gene calls are TRBV11-2 and TRBJ2-1; D not certain. TRBJ2-5 matches the DNA end more closely, so the J call is doubtful. This CDR3 is 11 amino acids long. Germline values: CDR1 SGHAT, CDR2 FQNNGV. In nucleotides, the CDR3 is TGTGCCAGCAGCTTTTACGAGGCCCAGTACTTC. Residues: CASSFYEAQYF.

This clonotype was picked up many times. This sequence joins TRBV10-3 and TRBJ2-7; TRBD1 might be the D (5 bases). Between the trimmed V and J ends, which lost 6 bases and 4 bases, there was a span of 13 bases. Looked up from germline, CDR1 is ENHRY and CDR2 is SYGVKD. The CDR3 contains 13 residues. The CDR3, as DNA: TGTGCCATCAGCCTCGCAGGGTGGTACGAGCAGTACTTC. This codes for CAISLAGWYEQYF.

This clonotype has a count of ten or more. The chain carries TRBV28 and TRBJ2-5; 13 bases line up with TRBD2. Looked up from germline, CDR1 is MDHEN and CDR2 is SYDVKM. This CDR3 is 16 amino acids long. The V segment lost 5 bases and the J segment 1 base; nucleotides outside the gene matches: 4. The DNA of the CDR3 is TGTGCCAGCAGTCGAGGACTAGCGGGAGCCCAAGAGACCCAGTACTTC. It is translated as CASSRGLAGAQETQYF.

This clonotype was observed at least ten times. The V call is TRBV20-1, the J call TRBJ2-1; no firm D call. This CDR3 is 15 amino acids long. V was cut by 6 bases and J by 6 bases, with 21 bases left in between. Germline V CDR1 and CDR2: DFQATT, SNEGSKA (reference sequence). The CDR3 nucleotides are TGCAGTGCCCAACCAGTACTTCACGTGGCCAATGAGCAGTTCTTC. This translates into CSAQPVLHVANEQFF.

For this clonotype: A much larger clone differs from this one at a single base, so this may be a read error. V is TRBV6-1 and J is TRBJ1-5, with TRBD1 as a possible D gene (5 bases). This CDR3 region has 14 residues. Germline values: CDR1 MNHNS, CDR2 SASEGT. Trimming pared 9 bases from V and 4 bases from J, leaving 16 bases between. CDR3 in amino acids: CASSGAGSNQPQHF. CDR3 bases: TGTGCCAGTTCCGGGGCAGGGAGTAATCAGCCCCAGCATTTT.

This clonotype was counted between two and nine times. The chain combines TRBV20-1 with TRBJ2-2; 14 positions match TRBD2. Per germline, CDR1 DFQATT and CDR2 SNEGSKA (reference sequence). With V trimmed by 2 bases and J by 5 bases, 16 bases remained unmatched. This CDR3 is built from 20 residues. Written as DNA, the CDR3 is TGCAGTGCTAGACGCTCAAGCCCGACTAGCGGGAGGGCCGAAACCGGGGAGCTGTTTTTT. Amino acid sequence: CSARRSSPTSGRAETGELFF.

The DNA of the CDR3 is TGTGCCAGCAGCTTATGGATCTACGAGCAGTACTTC. This gives the protein CASSLWIYEQYF. This sequence joins TRBV7-2 and TRBJ2-7; D call uncertain. The CDR3 is 12 residues long. Trimming pared 2 bases from V and 3 bases from J, leaving 5 bases between. Germline values: CDR1 SGHTA, CDR2 FQGNSA.

This clonotype was seen a few times. The rearrangement links TRBV4-2 to TRBJ2-5; TRBD2 matches at 9 bases. CDR3 length: 15 amino acids. Trimming cost V 1 base and J 5 bases; bases outside gene matches: 5. From germline, CDR1 is LGHNA and CDR2 YNFKEQ. The CDR3 spells CASSQGAGGEETQYF. The CDR3, as DNA: TGTGCCAGCAGCCAAGGAGCGGGGGGCGAGGAGACCCAGTACTTC.

The rearrangement links TRBV20-1 to TRBJ2-3, with 7 positions matching TRBD2. CDR1 is DFQATT and CDR2 is SNEGSKA in the germline V gene (reference sequence). The CDR3 loop spans 15 amino acids. The V gene end was trimmed by 5 bases and the J gene end by 4 bases; junction bases not matched to a gene: 12. The CDR3 spells CSASPLGGLADTQYF. The CDR3 region has the DNA TGCAGTGCTTCCCCGTTGGGGGGGTTGGCAGATACGCAGTATTTT.

This clonotype was recorded many times. The CDR3 nucleotides are TGTGCCAGCAGCCCCTACGGATCCCACGGAAACACCATATATTTT. It translates to CASSPYGSHGNTIYF. The chain couples TRBV7-2 to TRBJ1-3; D unclear. The CDR3 runs 15 residues. Per the germline V gene, CDR1 is SGHTA and CDR2 is FQGNSA. The V end was cut by 5 bases, the J end by 4 bases, with 15 bases between.

The genes are TRBV29-1 and TRBJ1-1; 10 bases agree with TRBD1. Looked up from germline, CDR1 is SQVTM and CDR2 is ANQGSEA. J was trimmed by 6 bases and V by 6 bases; bases with no gene match: 7. The CDR3 has 13 residues. The CDR3 loop reads CSVGTGVNAEAFF. The CDR3 DNA reads TGCAGCGTAGGGACAGGGGTAAATGCTGAAGCTTTCTTT.